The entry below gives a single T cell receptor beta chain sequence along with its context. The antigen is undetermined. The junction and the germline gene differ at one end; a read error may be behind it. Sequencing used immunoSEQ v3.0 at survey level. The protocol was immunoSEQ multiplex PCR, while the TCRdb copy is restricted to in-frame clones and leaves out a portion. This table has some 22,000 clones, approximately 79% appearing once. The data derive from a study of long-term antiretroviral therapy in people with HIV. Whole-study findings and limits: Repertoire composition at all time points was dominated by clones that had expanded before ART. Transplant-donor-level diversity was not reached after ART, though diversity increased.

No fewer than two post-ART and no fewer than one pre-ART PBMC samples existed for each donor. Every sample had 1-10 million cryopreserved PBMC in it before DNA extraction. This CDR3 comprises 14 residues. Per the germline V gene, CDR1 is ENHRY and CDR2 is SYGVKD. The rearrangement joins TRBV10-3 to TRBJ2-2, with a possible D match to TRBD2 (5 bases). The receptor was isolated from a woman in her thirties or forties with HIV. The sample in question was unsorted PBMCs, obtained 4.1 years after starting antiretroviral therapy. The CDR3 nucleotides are TGTGCCATGAGTGAGGGCTCCTTTCCCGGGGAGCTGTTTTTT. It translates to CAMSEGSFPGELFF.